The entry below describes one T cell receptor (beta chain). As yet, its antigen is unknown. In the same sample, other DNA sequences code for this CDR3. This specimen comes from a study of cytotoxic CD8 clonotypes in ibrutinib-treated CLL. Study-level information: Responses: around 24 partial, 2 complete; after median around 70 months, around 15 stayed remitted, around twelve progressed. Study-level points and caveats: Stable or contracted on treatment, public clonotypes were also uncommon.

TCRdb keeps only in-frame clones here, not all; method: immunoSEQ multiplex PCR. The sample shows some 200,000 clones, 79% of them seen only once. Germline V gene lookup returns CDR1 MGHRA and CDR2 YSYEKL. Trimming shortened V by 3 bases and J by 1 base, and 5 bases separated the two germline ends. The CDR3 runs to 13 residues. Cryopreserved PBMCs provided about 2 micrograms of genomic DNA for the TCR beta libraries. This specimen consisted of PBMCs, obtained after 12 months of ibrutinib treatment. The rearrangement links TRBV4-1 to TRBJ2-3; the D is unclear. This clonotype originated in a human donor with chronic lymphocytic leukemia. The CDR3 spells CASSQAGTDTQYF. Written as DNA, the CDR3 is TGCGCCAGCAGCCAGGCGGGCACAGATACGCAGTATTTT.